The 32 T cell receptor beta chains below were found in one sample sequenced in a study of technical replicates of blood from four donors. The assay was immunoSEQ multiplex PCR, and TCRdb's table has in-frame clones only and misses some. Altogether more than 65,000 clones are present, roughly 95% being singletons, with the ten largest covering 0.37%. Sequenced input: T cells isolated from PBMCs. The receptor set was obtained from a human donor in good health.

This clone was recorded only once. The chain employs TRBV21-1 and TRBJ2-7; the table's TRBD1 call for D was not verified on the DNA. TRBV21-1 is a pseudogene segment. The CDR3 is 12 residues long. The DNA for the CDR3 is TGTGCCAGCAGGCAAACAAACTACGAGCAGTACTTC. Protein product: CASRQTNYEQYF.

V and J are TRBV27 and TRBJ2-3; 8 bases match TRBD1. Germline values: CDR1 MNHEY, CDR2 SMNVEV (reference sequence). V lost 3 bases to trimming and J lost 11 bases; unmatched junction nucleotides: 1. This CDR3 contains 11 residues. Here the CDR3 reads CASSLGTGQYF. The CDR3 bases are TGTGCCAGCAGTTTGGGGACAGGGCAGTATTTT.

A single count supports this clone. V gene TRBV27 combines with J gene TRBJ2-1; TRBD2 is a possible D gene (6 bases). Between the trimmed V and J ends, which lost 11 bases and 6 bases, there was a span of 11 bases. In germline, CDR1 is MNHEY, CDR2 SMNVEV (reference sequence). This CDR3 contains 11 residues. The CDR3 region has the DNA TGTGCCGCGGGGTACGGCAATGAGCAGTTCTTC. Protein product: CAAGYGNEQFF.

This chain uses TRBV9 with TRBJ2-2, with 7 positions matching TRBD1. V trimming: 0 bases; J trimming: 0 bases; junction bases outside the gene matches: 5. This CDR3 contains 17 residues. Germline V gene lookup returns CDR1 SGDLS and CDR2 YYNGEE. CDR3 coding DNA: TGTGCCAGCAGCGTAGCCAGGGGGTATGCGAACACCGGGGAGCTGTTTTTT. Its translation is CASSVARGYANTGELFF.

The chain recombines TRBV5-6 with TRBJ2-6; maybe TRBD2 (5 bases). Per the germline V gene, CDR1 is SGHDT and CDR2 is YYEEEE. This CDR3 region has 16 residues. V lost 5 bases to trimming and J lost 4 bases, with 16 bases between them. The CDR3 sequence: CASRSRTGTGANVLTF. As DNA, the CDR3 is TGTGCCAGCAGAAGTAGGACGGGAACAGGGGCCAACGTCCTGACTTTC.

The chain's CDR3 is CASSLGQGEVETQYF. DNA for the CDR3: TGTGCCAGCAGCTTAGGTCAGGGGGAGGTAGAGACCCAGTACTTC. The chain links TRBV11-2 to TRBJ2-5; a possible D gene is TRBD1 (7 bases). Germline loops: CDR1 SGHAT, CDR2 FQNNGV. The CDR3 has 15 amino acids. V shed 1 base and J shed 4 bases, with 13 bases lying between them.

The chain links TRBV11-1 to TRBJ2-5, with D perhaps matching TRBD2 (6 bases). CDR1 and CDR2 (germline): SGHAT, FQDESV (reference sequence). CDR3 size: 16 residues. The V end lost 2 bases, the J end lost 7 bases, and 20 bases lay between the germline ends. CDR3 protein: CASSLSRSGSWVTQYF. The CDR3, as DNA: TGTGCCAGCAGCTTAAGTCGGTCCGGGAGTTGGGTGACCCAGTACTTC.

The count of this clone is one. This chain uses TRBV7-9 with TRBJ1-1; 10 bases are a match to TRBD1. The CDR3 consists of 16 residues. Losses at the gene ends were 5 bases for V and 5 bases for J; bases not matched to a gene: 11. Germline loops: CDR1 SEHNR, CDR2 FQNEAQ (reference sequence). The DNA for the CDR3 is TGTGCCAGCAGCGGGACAGGGGTCGTAAGAAGGACTGAAGCTTTCTTT. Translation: CASSGTGVVRRTEAFF.

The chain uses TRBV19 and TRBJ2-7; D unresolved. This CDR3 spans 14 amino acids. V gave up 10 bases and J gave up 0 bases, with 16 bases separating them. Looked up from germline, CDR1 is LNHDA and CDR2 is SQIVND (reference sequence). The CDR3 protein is CATSAQLTSYEQYF. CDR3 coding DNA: TGTGCCACCAGCGCTCAATTGACCTCCTACGAGCAGTACTTC.

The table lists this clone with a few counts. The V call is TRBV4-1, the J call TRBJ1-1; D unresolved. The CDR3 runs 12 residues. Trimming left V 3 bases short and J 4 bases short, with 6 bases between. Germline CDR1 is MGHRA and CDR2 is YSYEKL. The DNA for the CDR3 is TGCGCCAGCAGCCACTTGGCCACTGAAGCTTTCTTT. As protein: CASSHLATEAFF.

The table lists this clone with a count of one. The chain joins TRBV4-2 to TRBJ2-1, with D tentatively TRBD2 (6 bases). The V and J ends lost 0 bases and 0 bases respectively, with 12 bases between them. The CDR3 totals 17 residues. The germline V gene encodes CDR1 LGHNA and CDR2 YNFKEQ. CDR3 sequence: CASSQDLGGSSYNEQFF. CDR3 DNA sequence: TGTGCCAGCAGCCAAGATCTCGGGGGAAGCTCCTACAATGAGCAGTTCTTC.

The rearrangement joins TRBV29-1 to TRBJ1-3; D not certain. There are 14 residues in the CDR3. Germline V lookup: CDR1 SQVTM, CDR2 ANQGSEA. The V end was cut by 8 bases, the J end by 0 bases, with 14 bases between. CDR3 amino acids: CSTRLRPSGNTIYF. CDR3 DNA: TGCAGCACTAGGTTAAGGCCCTCTGGAAACACCATATATTTT.

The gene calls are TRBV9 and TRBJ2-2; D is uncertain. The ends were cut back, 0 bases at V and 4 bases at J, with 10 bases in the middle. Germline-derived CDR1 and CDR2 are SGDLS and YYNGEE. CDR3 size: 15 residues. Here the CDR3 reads CASSVDSSGTGELFF. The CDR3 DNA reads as TGTGCCAGCAGCGTAGACTCTAGTGGCACCGGGGAGCTGTTTTTT. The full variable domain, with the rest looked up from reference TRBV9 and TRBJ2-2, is DSGVTQTPKHLITATGQRVTLRCSPRSGDLSVYWYQQSLDQGLQFLIQYYNGEERAKGNILERFSAQQFPDLHSELNLSSLELGDSALYFCASSVDSSGTGELFFGEGSRLTVL.

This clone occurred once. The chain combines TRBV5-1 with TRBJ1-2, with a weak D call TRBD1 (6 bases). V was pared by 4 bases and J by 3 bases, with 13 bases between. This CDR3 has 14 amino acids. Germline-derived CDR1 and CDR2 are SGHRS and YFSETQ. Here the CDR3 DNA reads TGCGCCAGCAGCAAAGAACAGGGCCACTATGGCTACACCTTC. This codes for CASSKEQGHYGYTF.

This CDR3 reads CASSVLAGLQETQYF. CDR3 DNA: TGTGCCAGCAGCGTACTAGCGGGCCTACAAGAGACCCAGTACTTC. The chain joins TRBV7-6 to TRBJ2-5, with TRBD2 identical over 9 bases. The V and J ends lost 5 bases and 2 bases, in that order; junction bases with no gene match: 6. CDR1 is SGHVS and CDR2 is FNYEAQ in the germline V gene. The CDR3 consists of 15 residues.

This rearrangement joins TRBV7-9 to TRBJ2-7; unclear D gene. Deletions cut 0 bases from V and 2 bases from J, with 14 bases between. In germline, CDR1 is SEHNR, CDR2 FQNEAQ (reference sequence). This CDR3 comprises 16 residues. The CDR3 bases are TGTGCCAGCAGCTTAGCGGTGGCTAGGAAACCCTACGAGCAGTACTTC. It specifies CASSLAVARKPYEQYF.

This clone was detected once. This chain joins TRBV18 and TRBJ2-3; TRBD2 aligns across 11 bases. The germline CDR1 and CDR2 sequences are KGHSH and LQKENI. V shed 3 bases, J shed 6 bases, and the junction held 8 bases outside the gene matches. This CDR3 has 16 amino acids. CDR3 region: CASSPGLAEKADTQYF. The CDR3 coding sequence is TGTGCCAGCTCACCGGGACTAGCGGAGAAGGCGGATACGCAGTATTTT.

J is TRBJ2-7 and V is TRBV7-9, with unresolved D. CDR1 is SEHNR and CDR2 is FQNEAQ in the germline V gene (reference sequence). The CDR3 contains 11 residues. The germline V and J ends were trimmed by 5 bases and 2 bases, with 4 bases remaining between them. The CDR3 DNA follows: TGTGCCAGCAGCCTAACCTACGAGCAGTACTTC. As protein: CASSLTYEQYF.

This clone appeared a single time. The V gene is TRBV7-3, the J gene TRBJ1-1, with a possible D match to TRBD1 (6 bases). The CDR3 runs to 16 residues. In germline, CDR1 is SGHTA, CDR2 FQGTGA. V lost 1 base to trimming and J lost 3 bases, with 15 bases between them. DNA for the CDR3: TGTGCCAGCAGCTTAAGGGGGGGGGCCAGAGACACTGAAGCTTTCTTT. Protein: CASSLRGGARDTEAFF.

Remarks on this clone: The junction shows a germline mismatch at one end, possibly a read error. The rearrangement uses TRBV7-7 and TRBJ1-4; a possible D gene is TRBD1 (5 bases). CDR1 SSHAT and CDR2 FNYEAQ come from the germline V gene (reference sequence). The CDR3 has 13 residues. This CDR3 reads CASSLVAGEKLFF. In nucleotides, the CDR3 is TGTGCTAGCAGCTTAGTGGCAGGGGAAAAACTGTTTTTT. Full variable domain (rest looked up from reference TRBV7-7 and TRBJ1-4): GAGVSQSPRYKVTKRGQDVTLRCDPISSHATLYWYQQALGQGPEFLTYFNYEAQPDKSGLPSDRFSAERPEGSISTLTIQRTEQRDSAMYRCASSLVAGEKLFFGSGTQLSVL.

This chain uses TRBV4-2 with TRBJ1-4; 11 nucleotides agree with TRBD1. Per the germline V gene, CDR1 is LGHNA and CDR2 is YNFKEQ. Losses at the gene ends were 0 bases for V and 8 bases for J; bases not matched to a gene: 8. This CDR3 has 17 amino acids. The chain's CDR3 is CASSQELGQGAQEKLFF. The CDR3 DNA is TGTGCCAGCAGCCAAGAGCTCGGACAGGGGGCTCAGGAAAAACTGTTTTTT.

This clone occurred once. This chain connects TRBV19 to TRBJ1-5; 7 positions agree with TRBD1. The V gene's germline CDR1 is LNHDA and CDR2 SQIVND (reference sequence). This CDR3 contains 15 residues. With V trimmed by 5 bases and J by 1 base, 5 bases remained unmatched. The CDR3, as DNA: TGTGCCAGTAGTTTTCACAGGGGCAGCAATCAGCCCCAGCATTTT. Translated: CASSFHRGSNQPQHF.

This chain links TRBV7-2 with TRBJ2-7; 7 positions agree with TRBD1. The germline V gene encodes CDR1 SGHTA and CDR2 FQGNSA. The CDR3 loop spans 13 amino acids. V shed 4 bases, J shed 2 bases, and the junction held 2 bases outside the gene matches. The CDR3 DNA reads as TGTGCCAGCAGCTCGGGACAGACCTACGAGCAGTACTTC. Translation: CASSSGQTYEQYF.

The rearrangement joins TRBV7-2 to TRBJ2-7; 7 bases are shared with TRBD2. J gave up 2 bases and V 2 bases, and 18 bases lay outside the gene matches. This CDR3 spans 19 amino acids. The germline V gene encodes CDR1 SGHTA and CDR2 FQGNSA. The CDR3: CASSLSLGMASGFTYEQYF. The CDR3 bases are TGTGCCAGCAGCTTATCCCTGGGTATGGCTAGCGGCTTTACCTACGAGCAGTACTTC.

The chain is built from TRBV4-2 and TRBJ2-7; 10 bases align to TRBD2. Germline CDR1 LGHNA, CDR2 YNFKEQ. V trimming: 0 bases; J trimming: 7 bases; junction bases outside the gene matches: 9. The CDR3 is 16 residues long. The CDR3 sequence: CASSQDRQAGGEEQYF. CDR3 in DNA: TGTGCCAGCAGCCAAGATCGGCAAGCGGGAGGGGAAGAGCAGTACTTC.

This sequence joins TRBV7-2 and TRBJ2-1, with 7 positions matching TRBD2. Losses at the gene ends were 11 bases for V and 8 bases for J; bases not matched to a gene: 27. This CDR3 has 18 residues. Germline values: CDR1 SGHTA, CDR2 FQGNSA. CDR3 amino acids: CAVGPPSPAGRLSDEQFF. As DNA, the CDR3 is TGTGCCGTCGGACCTCCCTCACCAGCGGGGCGTTTGAGCGATGAGCAGTTCTTC.

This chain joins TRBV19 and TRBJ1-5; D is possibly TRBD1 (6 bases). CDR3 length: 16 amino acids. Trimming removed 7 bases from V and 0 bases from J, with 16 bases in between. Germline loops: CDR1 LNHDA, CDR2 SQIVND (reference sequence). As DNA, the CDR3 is TGTGCCAGTAATTTCGGGACAACAAATAGCAATCAGCCCCAGCATTTT. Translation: CASNFGTTNSNQPQHF.

CDR3: CAWSGKRQETQYF. CDR3 bases: TGTGCCTGGAGTGGGAAGCGTCAAGAGACCCAGTACTTC. V and J are TRBV30 and TRBJ2-5; D ambiguous. Germline CDR1 reads GTSNPN; CDR2 reads SVGIG (reference sequence). This CDR3 spans 13 amino acids. V lost 1 base, J lost 2 bases, and 8 bases lay in between.

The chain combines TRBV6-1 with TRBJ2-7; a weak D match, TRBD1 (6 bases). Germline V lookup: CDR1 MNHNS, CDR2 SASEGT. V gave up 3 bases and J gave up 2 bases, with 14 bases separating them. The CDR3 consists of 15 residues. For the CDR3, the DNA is TGTGCCAGCAGTGAGGGGACAACTGTTACCTACGAGCAGTACTTC. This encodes CASSEGTTVTYEQYF.

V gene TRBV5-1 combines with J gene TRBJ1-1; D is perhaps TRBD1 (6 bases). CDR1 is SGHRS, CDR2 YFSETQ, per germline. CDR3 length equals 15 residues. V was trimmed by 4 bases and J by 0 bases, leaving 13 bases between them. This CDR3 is CASSVDRPMNTEAFF. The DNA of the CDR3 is TGCGCCAGCAGCGTGGACAGACCCATGAACACTGAAGCTTTCTTT.

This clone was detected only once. The CDR3 bases are TGTGCCAGCAGCCCGACAGGGCTTAATGAAAAACTGTTTTTT. It is translated as CASSPTGLNEKLFF. This sequence joins TRBV28 and TRBJ1-4; 7 positions agree with TRBD1. Per the germline V gene, CDR1 is MDHEN and CDR2 is SYDVKM. With 6 bases clipped from V and 4 bases from J, the junction kept 5 bases outside the gene matches. CDR3 length: 14 residues. The whole variable domain, filled in from reference TRBV28 and TRBJ1-4, reads DVKVTQSSRYLVKRTGEKVFLECVQDMDHENMFWYRQDPGLGLRLIYFSYDVKMKEKGDIPEGYSVSREKKERFSLILESASTNQTSMYLCASSPTGLNEKLFFGSGTQLSVL.

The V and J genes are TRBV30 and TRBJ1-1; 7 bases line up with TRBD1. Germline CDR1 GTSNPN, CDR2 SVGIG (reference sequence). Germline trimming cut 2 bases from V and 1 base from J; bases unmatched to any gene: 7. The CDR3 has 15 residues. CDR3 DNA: TGTGCCTGGAGTCCCCCGGACAGGCAGAACACTGAAGCTTTCTTT. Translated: CAWSPPDRQNTEAFF.